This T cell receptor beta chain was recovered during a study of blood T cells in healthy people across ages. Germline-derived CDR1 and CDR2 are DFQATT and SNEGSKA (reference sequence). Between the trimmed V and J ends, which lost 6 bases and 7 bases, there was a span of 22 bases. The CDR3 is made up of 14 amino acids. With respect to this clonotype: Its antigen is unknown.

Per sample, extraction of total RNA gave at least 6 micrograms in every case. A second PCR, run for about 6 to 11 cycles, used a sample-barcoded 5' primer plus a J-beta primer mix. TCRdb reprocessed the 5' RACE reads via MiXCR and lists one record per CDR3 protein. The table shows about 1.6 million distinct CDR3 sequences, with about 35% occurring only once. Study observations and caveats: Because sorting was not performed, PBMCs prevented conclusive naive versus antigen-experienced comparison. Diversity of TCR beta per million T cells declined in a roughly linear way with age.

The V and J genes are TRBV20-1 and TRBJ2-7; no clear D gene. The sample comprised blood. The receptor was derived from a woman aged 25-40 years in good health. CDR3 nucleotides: TGCAGTGCCACGTTTAGCAGCTCGGTCTTAGAGCAGTACTTC. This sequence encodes CSATFSSSVLEQYF.